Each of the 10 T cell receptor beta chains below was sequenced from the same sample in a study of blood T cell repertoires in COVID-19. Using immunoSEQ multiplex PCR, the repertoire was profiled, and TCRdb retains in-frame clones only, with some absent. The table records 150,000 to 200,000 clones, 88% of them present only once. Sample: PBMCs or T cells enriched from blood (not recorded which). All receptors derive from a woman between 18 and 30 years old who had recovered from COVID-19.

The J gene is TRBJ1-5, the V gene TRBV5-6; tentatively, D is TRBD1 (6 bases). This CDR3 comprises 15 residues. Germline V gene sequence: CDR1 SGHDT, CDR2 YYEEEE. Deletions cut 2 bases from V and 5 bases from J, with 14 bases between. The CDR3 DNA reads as TGTGCCAGCAGCTTCAATGGGCAGGGGCATCAGCCCCAGCATTTT. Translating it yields CASSFNGQGHQPQHF.

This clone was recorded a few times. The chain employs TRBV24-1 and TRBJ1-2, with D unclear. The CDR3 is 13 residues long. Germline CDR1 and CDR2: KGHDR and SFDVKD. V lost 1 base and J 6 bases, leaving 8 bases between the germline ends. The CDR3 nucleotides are TGTGCCACCAGTGATTTTCAGGCACATGGCTACACCTTC. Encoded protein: CATSDFQAHGYTF.

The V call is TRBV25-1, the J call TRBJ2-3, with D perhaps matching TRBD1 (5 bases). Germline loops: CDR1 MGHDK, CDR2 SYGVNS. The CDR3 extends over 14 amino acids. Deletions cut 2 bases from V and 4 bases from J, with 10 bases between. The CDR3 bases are TGTGCCAGCAGTGAAATCCAGGGTCCAGATACGCAGTATTTT. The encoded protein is CASSEIQGPDTQYF.

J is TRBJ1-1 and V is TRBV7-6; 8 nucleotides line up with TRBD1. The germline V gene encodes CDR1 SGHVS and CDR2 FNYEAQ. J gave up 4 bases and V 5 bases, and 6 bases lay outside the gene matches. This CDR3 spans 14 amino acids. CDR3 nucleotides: TGTGCCAGCAGCAATGCGGGACAGGCCACTGAAGCTTTCTTT. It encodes CASSNAGQATEAFF.

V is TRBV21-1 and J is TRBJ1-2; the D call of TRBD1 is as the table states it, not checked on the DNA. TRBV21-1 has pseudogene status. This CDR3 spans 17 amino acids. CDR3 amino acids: CASSKGRDSSLFYGYTF. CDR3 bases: TGTGCCAGCAGCAAAGGGCGGGACAGTTCACTTTTCTATGGCTACACCTTC.

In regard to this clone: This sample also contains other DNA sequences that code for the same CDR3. CDR3 sequence: CASSLGDRGYEQYF. The CDR3 nucleotides read TGTGCCAGCAGTTTAGGGGACAGGGGGTACGAGCAGTACTTC. V and J are TRBV27 and TRBJ2-7; 11 bases fit TRBD1. Germline trimming cut 2 bases from V and 4 bases from J; bases unmatched to any gene: 1. CDR1 and CDR2 from the germline V gene are MNHEY and SMNVEV (reference sequence). The CDR3 is 14 residues long.

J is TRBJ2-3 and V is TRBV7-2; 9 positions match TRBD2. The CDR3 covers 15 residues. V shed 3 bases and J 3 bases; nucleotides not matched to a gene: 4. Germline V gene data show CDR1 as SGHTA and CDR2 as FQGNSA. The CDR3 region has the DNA TGTGCCAGCAGCTTGACTAGCGGACAAACAGATACGCAGTATTTT. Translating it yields CASSLTSGQTDTQYF.

The CDR3 DNA follows: TGCGCCAGCAGCTTAGAGGGAGGAGATAATTCACCCCTCCACTTT. It encodes CASSLEGGDNSPLHF. The chain joins TRBV5-1 to TRBJ1-6, with D hard to call. The germline V and J ends were trimmed by 2 bases and 5 bases, with 11 bases remaining between them. The CDR3 contains 15 residues. The germline gives CDR1 SGHRS, CDR2 YFSETQ.

In DNA, the CDR3 is TGCGCCAGCAGTCCGACTAGCGGGGGGGATACGCAGTATTTT. Protein: CASSPTSGGDTQYF. This rearrangement joins TRBV5-1 to TRBJ2-3; 13 bases fit TRBD2. The CDR3 is 14 amino acids. Losses at the gene ends were 5 bases for V and 6 bases for J; bases not matched to a gene: 3. Germline V lookup: CDR1 SGHRS, CDR2 YFSETQ.

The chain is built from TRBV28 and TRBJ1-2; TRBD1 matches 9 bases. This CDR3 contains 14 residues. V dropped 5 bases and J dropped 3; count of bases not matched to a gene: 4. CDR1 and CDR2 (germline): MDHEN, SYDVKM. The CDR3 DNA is TGTGCCAGCAGTCCCCGGACAGGGGACTATGGCTACACCTTC. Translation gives CASSPRTGDYGYTF.